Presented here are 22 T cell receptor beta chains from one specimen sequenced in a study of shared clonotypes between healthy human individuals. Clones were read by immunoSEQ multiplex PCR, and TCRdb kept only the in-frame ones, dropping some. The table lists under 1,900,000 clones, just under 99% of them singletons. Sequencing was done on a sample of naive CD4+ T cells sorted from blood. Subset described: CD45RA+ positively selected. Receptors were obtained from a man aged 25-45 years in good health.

CDR3 amino acids: CASSTGQGTYEQYF. CDR3 nucleotide sequence: TGTGCCAGCTCAACTGGACAGGGAACCTACGAGCAGTACTTC. J is TRBJ2-7 and V is TRBV18; 8 bases are a match to TRBD1. With V trimmed by 5 bases and J by 2 bases, 5 bases remained unmatched. The length of the CDR3 is 14 residues. CDR1 KGHSH and CDR2 LQKENI come from the germline V gene.

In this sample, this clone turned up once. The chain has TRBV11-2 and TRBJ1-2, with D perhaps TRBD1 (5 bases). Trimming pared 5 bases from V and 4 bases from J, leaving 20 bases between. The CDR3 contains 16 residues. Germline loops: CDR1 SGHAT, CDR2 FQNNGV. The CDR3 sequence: CASSTSTGHGLYGYTF. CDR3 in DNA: TGTGCCAGCAGCACCAGTACCGGACATGGTCTCTATGGCTACACCTTC.

CDR3 nucleotide sequence: TGCAGCGTTGGGGCCACCGGGGAGCTGTTTTTT. Its protein is CSVGATGELFF. The rearrangement joins TRBV29-1 to TRBJ2-2; D call uncertain. Between the trimmed V and J ends, which lost 4 bases and 4 bases, there was a span of 4 bases. CDR3 length: 11 amino acids. Germline V gene lookup returns CDR1 SQVTM and CDR2 ANQGSEA.

CDR3 in DNA: TGTGCCAGCAGCGCGCGCGGGACACAAGAGACCCAGTACTTC. Protein: CASSARGTQETQYF. V is TRBV9 and J is TRBJ2-5; tentatively, D is TRBD1 or TRBD2 (6 bases each). The germline V gene has CDR1 SGDLS and CDR2 YYNGEE. The CDR3 is 14 residues long. Deletions cut 3 bases from V and 2 bases from J, with 11 bases between.

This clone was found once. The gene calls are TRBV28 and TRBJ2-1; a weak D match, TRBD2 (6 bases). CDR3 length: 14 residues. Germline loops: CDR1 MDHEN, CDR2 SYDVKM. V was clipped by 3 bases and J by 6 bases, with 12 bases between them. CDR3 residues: CASSLVAASNEQFF. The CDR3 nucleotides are TGTGCCAGCAGTTTGGTAGCGGCTAGCAATGAGCAGTTCTTC.

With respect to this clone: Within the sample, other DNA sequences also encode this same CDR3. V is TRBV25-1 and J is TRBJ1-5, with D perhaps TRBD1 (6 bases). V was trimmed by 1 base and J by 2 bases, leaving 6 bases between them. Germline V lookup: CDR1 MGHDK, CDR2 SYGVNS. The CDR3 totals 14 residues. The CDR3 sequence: CASSESGGNQPQHF. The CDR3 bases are TGTGCCAGCAGTGAATCAGGGGGCAATCAGCCCCAGCATTTT.

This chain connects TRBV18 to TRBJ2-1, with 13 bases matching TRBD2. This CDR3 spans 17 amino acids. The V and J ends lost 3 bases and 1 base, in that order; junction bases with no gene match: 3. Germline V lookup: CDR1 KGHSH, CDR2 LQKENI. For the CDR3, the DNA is TGTGCCAGCTCACCCTTGGGACTAGCGGGATCCTACAATGAGCAGTTCTTC. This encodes CASSPLGLAGSYNEQFF. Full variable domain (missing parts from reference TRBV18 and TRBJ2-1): NAGVMQNPRHLVRRRGQEARLRCSPMKGHSHVYWYRQLPEEGLKFMVYLQKENIIDESGMPKERFSAEFPKEGPSILRIQQVVRGDSAAYFCASSPLGLAGSYNEQFFGPGTRLTVL.

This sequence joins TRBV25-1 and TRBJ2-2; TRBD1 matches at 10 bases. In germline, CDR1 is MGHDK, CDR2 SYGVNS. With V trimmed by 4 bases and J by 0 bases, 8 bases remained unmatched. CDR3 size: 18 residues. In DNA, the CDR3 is TGTGCCAGCAGTGTCGCCGGGACAGGGGTGCCGAACACCGGGGAGCTGTTTTTT. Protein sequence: CASSVAGTGVPNTGELFF. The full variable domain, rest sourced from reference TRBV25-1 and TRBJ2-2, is EADIYQTPRYLVIGTGKKITLECSQTMGHDKMYWYQQDPGMELHLIHYSYGVNSTEKGDLSSESTVSRIRTEHFPLTLESARPSHTSQYLCASSVAGTGVPNTGELFFGEGSRLTVL.

The CDR3 region is CASSLDPGQGALNQPQHF. The CDR3 DNA reads TGTGCCAGCAGCCTGGATCCGGGACAGGGGGCCCTTAATCAGCCCCAGCATTTT. The chain is built from TRBV7-9 and TRBJ1-5; 12 bases are a match to TRBD1. With 5 bases clipped from V and 4 bases from J, the junction kept 12 bases outside the gene matches. The CDR3 has 18 amino acids. CDR1 and CDR2 from the germline V gene are SEHNR and FQNEAQ (reference sequence).

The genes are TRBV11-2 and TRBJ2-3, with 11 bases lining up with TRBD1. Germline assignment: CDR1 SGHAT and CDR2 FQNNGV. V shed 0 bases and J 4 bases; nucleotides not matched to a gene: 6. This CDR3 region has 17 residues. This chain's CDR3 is CASSLEPGQGGSDTQYF. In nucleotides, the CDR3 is TGTGCCAGCAGCTTAGAACCGGGACAGGGGGGATCAGATACGCAGTATTTT.

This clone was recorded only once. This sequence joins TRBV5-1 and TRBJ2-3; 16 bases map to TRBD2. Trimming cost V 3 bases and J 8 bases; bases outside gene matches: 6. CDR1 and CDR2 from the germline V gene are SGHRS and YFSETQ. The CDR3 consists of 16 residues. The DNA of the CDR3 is TGCGCCAGCAGCTCGGGACTAGCGGGAGGGCTTGGTACGCAGTATTTT. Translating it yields CASSSGLAGGLGTQYF.

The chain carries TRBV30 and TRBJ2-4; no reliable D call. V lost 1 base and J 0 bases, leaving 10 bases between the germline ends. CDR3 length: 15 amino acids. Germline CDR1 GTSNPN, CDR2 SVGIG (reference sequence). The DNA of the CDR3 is TGTGCCTGGAGTGCCACGTGGTTAGCCAAAAACATTCAGTACTTC. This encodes CAWSATWLAKNIQYF.

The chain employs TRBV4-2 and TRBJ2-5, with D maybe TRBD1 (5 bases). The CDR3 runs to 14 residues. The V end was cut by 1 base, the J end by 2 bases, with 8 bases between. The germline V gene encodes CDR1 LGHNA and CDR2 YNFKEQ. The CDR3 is CASSQGGQQETQYF. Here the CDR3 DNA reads TGTGCCAGCAGCCAAGGAGGACAACAAGAGACCCAGTACTTC.

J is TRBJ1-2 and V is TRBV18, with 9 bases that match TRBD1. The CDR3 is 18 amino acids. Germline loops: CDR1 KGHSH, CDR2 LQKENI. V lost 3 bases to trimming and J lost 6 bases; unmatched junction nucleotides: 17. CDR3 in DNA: TGTGCCAGCTCACCCCTTCCTACCTCCGGGACAGGGACGGATGGCTACACCTTC. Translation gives CASSPLPTSGTGTDGYTF.

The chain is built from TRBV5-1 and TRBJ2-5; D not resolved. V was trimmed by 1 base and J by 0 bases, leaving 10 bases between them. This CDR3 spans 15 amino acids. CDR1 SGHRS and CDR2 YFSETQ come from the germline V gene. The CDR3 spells CASSLSGLYQETQYF. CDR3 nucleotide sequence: TGCGCCAGCAGCTTGAGTGGGCTGTACCAAGAGACCCAGTACTTC.

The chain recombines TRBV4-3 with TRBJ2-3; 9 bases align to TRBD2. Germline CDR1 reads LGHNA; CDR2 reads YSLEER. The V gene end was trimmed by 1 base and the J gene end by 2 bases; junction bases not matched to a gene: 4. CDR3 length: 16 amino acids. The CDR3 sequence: CASSQAGLANTDTQYF. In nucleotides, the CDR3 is TGCGCCAGCAGCCAAGCCGGACTAGCGAACACAGATACGCAGTATTTT.

The CDR3 sequence is CASSFFRTGGTYGYTF. Written as DNA, the CDR3 is TGTGCCAGCAGCTTCTTCAGGACAGGGGGCACCTATGGCTACACCTTC. The chain employs TRBV7-9 and TRBJ1-2, with 11 positions matching TRBD1. The junction had 7 bases not matched to a gene; V was cut back by 3 bases and J by 4 bases. This CDR3 contains 16 residues. Germline V gene data show CDR1 as SEHNR and CDR2 as FQNEAQ (reference sequence).

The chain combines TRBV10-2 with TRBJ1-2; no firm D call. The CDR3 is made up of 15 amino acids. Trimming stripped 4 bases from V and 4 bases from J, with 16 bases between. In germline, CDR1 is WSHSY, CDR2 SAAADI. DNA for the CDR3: TGCGCCAGCAGTGCCGGGCAGGCCGCAGGCTATGGCTACACCTTC. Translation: CASSAGQAAGYGYTF.

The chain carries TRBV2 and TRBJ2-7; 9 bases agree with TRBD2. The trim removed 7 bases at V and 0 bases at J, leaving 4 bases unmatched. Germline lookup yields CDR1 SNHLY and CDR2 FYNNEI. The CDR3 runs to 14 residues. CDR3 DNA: TGTGCCAGCACCGTTAGCGGGAGCTCCTACGAGCAGTACTTC. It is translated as CASTVSGSSYEQYF.

The CDR3 region is CAWKVRPGLKGSYEQYF. Here the CDR3 DNA reads TGTGCCTGGAAAGTAAGACCGGGACTAAAGGGCTCATACGAGCAGTACTTC. The J gene is TRBJ2-7, the V gene TRBV30; 7 bases align to TRBD2. Trimming at V came to 4 bases and at J to 4 bases, leaving 19 bases not matched to a gene. Germline V CDR1 and CDR2: GTSNPN, SVGIG (reference sequence). The CDR3 is 17 amino acids.

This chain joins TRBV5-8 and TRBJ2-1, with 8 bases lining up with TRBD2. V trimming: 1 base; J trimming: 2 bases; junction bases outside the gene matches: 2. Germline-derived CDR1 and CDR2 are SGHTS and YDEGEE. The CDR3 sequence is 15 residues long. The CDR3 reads CASSLSSGTYNEQFF. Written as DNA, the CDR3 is TGTGCCAGCAGCTTGAGTAGCGGGACCTACAATGAGCAGTTCTTC.

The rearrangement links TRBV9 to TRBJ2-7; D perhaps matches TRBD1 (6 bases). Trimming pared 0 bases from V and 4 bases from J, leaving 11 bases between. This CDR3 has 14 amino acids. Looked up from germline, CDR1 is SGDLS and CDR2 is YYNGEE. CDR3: CASSVATQGYEQYF. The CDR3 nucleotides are TGTGCCAGCAGCGTAGCTACGCAGGGGTACGAGCAGTACTTC.